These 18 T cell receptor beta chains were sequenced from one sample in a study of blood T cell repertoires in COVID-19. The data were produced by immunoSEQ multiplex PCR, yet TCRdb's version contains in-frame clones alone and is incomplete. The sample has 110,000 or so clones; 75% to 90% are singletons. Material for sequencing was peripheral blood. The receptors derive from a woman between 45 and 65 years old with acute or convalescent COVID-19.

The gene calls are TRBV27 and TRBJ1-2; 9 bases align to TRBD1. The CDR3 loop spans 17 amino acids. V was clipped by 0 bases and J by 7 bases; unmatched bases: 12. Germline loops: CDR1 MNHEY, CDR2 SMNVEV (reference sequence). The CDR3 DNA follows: TGTGCCAGCAGTTTATCACTCACAGGGGGCGGATTGGGTGGCTACACCTTC. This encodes CASSLSLTGGGLGGYTF.

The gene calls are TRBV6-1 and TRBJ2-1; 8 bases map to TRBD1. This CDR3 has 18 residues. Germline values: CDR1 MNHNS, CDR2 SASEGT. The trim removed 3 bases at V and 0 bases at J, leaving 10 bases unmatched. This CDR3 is CASSEIGQGGSSYNEQFF. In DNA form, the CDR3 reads TGTGCCAGCAGTGAGATTGGACAGGGTGGAAGCTCCTACAATGAGCAGTTCTTC.

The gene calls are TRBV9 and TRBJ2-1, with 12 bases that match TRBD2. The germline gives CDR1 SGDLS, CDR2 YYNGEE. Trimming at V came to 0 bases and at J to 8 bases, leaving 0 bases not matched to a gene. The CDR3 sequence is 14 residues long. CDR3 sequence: CASSVASGGDEQFF. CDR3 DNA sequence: TGTGCCAGCAGCGTAGCTAGCGGGGGGGATGAGCAGTTCTTC.

The CDR3 region is CASSARQGGNTEAFF. The CDR3 DNA sequence: TGTGCCAGCAGCGCCCGACAGGGAGGGAACACTGAAGCTTTCTTT. The rearrangement links TRBV9 to TRBJ1-1; 7 nucleotides align to TRBD1. Germline CDR1 reads SGDLS; CDR2 reads YYNGEE. CDR3 length equals 15 residues. V was pared by 3 bases and J by 1 base, with 6 bases of the junction left unmatched.

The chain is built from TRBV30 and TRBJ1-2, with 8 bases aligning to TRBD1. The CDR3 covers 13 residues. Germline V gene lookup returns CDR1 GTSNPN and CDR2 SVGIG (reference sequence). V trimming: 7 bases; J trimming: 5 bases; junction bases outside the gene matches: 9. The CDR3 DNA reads TGTGCCTCCACGACAGGGGAGGTTTATGGCTACACCTTC. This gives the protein CASTTGEVYGYTF.

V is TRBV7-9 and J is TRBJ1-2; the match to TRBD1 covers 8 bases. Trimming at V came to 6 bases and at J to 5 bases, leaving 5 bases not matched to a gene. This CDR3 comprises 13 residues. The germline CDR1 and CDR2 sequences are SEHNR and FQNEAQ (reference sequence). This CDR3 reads CASRLGQGYGYTF. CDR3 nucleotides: TGTGCCAGCAGGCTCGGACAGGGATATGGCTACACCTTC. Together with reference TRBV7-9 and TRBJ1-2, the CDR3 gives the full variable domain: DTGVSQNPRHKITKRGQNVTFRCDPISEHNRLYWYRQTLGQGPEFLTYFQNEAQLEKSRLLSDRFSAERPKGSFSTLEIQRTEQGDSAMYLCASRLGQGYGYTFGSGTRLTVV.

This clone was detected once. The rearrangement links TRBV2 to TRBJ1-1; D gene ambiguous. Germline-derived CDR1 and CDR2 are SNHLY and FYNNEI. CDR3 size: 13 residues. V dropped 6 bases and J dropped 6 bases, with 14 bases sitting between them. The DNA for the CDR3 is TGTGCCAGCAGACTGAACCCCGGTCCTGAAGCTTTCTTT. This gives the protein CASRLNPGPEAFF.

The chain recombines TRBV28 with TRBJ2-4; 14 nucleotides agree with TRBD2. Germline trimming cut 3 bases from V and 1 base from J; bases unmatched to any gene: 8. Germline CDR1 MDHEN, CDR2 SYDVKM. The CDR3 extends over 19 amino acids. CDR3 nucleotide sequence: TGTGCCAGCAGTTTTACGGGACTAGCGGGAGAGGGGGCCAAAAACATTCAGTACTTC. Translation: CASSFTGLAGEGAKNIQYF.

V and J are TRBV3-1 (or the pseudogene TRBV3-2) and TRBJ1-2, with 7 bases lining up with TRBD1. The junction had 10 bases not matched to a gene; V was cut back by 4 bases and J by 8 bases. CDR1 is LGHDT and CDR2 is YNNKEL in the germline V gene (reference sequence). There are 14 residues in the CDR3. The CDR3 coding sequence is TGTGCCAGCAGCCCTCGGGAGGGGGCTGGGGGCTACACCTTC. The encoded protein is CASSPREGAGGYTF.

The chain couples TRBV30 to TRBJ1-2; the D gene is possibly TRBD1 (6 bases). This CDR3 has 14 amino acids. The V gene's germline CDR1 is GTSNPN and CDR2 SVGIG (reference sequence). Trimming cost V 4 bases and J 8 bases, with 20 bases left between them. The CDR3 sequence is CAWTSGRDNRGYTF. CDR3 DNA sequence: TGTGCCTGGACTTCCGGTAGGGACAATCGAGGCTACACCTTC.

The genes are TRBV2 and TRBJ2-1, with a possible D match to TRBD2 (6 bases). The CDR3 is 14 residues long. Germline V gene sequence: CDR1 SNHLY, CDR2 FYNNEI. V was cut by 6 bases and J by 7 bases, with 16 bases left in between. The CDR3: CASRAVNSGNEQFF. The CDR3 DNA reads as TGTGCCAGCAGGGCCGTAAATAGCGGAAATGAGCAGTTCTTC.

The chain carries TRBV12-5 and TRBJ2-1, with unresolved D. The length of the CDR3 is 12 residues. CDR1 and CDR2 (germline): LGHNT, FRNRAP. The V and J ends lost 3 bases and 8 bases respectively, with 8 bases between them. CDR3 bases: TGTGCTAGTGGTTTACAAATTGATGAGCAGTTCTTC. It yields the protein CASGLQIDEQFF.

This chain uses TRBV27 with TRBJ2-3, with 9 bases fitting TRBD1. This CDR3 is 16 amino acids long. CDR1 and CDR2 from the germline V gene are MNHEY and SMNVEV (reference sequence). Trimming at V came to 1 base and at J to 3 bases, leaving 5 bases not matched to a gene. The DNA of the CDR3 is TGTGCCAGCAGTTTATATGGGACAGGGTCTACAGATACGCAGTATTTT. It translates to CASSLYGTGSTDTQYF.

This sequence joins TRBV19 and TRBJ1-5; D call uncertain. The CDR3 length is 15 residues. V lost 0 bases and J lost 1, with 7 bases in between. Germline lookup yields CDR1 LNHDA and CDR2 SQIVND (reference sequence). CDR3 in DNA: TGTGCCAGTAGTATAGAATACAGAAGCAATCAGCCCCAGCATTTT. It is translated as CASSIEYRSNQPQHF.

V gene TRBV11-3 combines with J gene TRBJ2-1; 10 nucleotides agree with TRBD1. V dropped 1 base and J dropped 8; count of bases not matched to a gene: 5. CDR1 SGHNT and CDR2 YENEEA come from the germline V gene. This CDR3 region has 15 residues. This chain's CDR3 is CASSLGQGARDEQFF. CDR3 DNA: TGTGCCAGCAGCTTAGGACAGGGGGCTAGGGATGAGCAGTTCTTC.

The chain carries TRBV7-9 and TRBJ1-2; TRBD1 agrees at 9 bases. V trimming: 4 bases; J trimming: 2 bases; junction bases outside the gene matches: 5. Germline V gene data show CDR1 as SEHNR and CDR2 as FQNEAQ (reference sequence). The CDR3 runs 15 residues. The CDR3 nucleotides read TGTGCCAGCAGCTCCACAGGGGGCGCAAACTATGGCTACACCTTC. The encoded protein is CASSSTGGANYGYTF. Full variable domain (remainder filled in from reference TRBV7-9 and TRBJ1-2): DTGVSQNPRHKITKRGQNVTFRCDPISEHNRLYWYRQTLGQGPEFLTYFQNEAQLEKSRLLSDRFSAERPKGSFSTLEIQRTEQGDSAMYLCASSSTGGANYGYTFGSGTRLTVV.

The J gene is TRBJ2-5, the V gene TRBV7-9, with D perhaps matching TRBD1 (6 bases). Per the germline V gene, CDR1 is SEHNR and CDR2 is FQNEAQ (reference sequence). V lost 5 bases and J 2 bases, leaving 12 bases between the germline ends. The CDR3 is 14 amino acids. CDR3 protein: CASSPGTQQETQYF. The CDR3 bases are TGTGCCAGCAGCCCCGGGACACAGCAAGAGACCCAGTACTTC. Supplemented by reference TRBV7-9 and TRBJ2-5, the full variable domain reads DTGVSQNPRHKITKRGQNVTFRCDPISEHNRLYWYRQTLGQGPEFLTYFQNEAQLEKSRLLSDRFSAERPKGSFSTLEIQRTEQGDSAMYLCASSPGTQQETQYFGPGTRLLVL.

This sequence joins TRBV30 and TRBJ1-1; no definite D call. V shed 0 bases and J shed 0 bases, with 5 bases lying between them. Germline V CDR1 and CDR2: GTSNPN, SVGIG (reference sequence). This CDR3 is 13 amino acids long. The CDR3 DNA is TGTGCCTGGAGTGTCTCTGTGAACACTGAAGCTTTCTTT. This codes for CAWSVSVNTEAFF.